These 27 T cell receptor beta chains were sequenced from one sample in a study of blood T cell repertoires in COVID-19 (TCRdb year 2020). The library was made by the immunoSEQ multiplex PCR assay. TCRdb's version of the immuneACCESS table is confined to in-frame rearrangements and falls short of the full clone set. An unresolved V gene accounts for under half of the shortfall where checked; the remainder is of unknown origin. The sample table shows more than 200,000 clones, and around four fifths are seen once. About 10% of the sample rests with the top ten. The sample taken for sequencing was peripheral blood. The source is a woman of 80 years or more with COVID-19, enrolled during active disease.

There are a few counts of this clone. The chain is built from TRBV29-1 and TRBJ1-1; a weak D match, TRBD1 (6 bases). Trimming removed 6 bases at V and 3 bases at J, with 14 bases between. Germline CDR1 SQVTM, CDR2 ANQGSEA. CDR3 length: 13 amino acids. The CDR3 DNA is TGCAGCGTAAACAGGGTTGCGGACACTGAAGCTTTCTTT. It specifies CSVNRVADTEAFF.

The chain is built from TRBV18 and TRBJ1-2, with D possibly TRBD1 on 6 matching bases. V dropped 5 bases and J dropped 2 bases, with 12 bases sitting between them. The CDR3 loop spans 14 amino acids. The germline gives CDR1 KGHSH, CDR2 LQKENI. The CDR3 sequence: CASSTGSTNYGYTF. CDR3 sequence (DNA): TGTGCCAGCTCAACAGGGTCCACAAACTATGGCTACACCTTC.

This clone was seen a handful of times. The genes are TRBV28 and TRBJ1-6, with D perhaps TRBD1 (5 bases). The germline gives CDR1 MDHEN, CDR2 SYDVKM. The ends were cut back, 6 bases at V and 9 bases at J, with 9 bases in the middle. The CDR3 length is 12 residues. The CDR3 nucleotides are TGTGCCAGCAGCAAAGACAGTTCACCCCTCCACTTT. Translating it yields CASSKDSSPLHF.

This rearrangement joins TRBV14 to TRBJ1-1; TRBD1 might be the D (5 bases). The V and J ends lost 0 bases and 4 bases respectively, with 21 bases between them. Germline V gives CDR1 SGHDN, CDR2 FVKESK. The CDR3 contains 18 residues. CDR3 protein: CASSQDAREPTSGTEAFF. DNA for the CDR3: TGTGCCAGCAGCCAAGACGCCAGGGAACCGACATCGGGCACTGAAGCTTTCTTT.

The V call is TRBV3-1 (or the pseudogene TRBV3-2), the J call TRBJ2-2; D call uncertain. CDR3 length: 14 residues. Trimming removed 6 bases at V and 3 bases at J, with 11 bases between. CDR1 is LGHDT and CDR2 is YNNKEL in the germline V gene (reference sequence). As DNA, the CDR3 is TGTGCCAGCAGGAAAAGTGCGGACACCGGGGAGCTGTTTTTT. This encodes CASRKSADTGELFF.

The genes are TRBV6-1 and TRBJ2-1, with 9 bases aligning to TRBD2. J was trimmed by 10 bases and V by 0 bases; bases with no gene match: 13. In germline, CDR1 is MNHNS, CDR2 SASEGT. The CDR3 runs to 17 residues. The CDR3 reads CASSEATGTSRVGEQFF. CDR3 bases: TGTGCCAGCAGTGAAGCGACCGGGACTAGCAGGGTAGGGGAGCAGTTCTTC.

The chain links TRBV6-5 to TRBJ2-5; the match to TRBD2 covers 10 bases. The CDR3 length is 16 residues. With V trimmed by 3 bases and J by 5 bases, 9 bases remained unmatched. From germline, CDR1 is MNHEY and CDR2 SVGAGI. For the CDR3, the DNA is TGTGCCAGCAGTTATCGAGCGGGGGGGCCTGTCGAGACCCAGTACTTC. Translated: CASSYRAGGPVETQYF.

The chain combines TRBV18 with TRBJ1-2, with 8 bases matching TRBD1. Germline values: CDR1 KGHSH, CDR2 LQKENI. V lost 2 bases to trimming and J lost 6 bases; unmatched junction nucleotides: 11. The CDR3 is 16 residues long. CDR3 coding DNA: TGTGCCAGCTCACCATTTCTCGCGACAGGGGTGGATGGCTACACCTTC. It is translated as CASSPFLATGVDGYTF.

The chain joins TRBV23-1 to TRBJ2-5, with D unresolved. TRBV23-1 is an ORF for which the function is uncertain. V lost 10 bases, J lost 0 bases, and 9 bases lay in between. The CDR3 spans 12 residues. CDR3 coding DNA: TGCGCCACCAACTCGGACCAAGAGACCCAGTACTTC. Its translation is CATNSDQETQYF.

The chain has TRBV2 and TRBJ2-3, with 12 nucleotides matching TRBD2. This CDR3 region has 17 residues. V shed 4 bases and J 2 bases; nucleotides not matched to a gene: 7. The germline V gene encodes CDR1 SNHLY and CDR2 FYNNEI. CDR3: CASSALAGGLITDTQYF. The CDR3 DNA sequence: TGTGCCAGCAGTGCTCTAGCGGGGGGGCTCATCACAGATACGCAGTATTTT.

This rearrangement joins TRBV7-8 to TRBJ2-1; D gene unclear. Germline V gene data show CDR1 as SGHVS and CDR2 as FQNEAQ. Trimming pared 1 base from V and 0 bases from J, leaving 10 bases between. This CDR3 comprises 16 residues. CDR3 sequence reads: CASSLESAYSYNEQFF. In DNA form, the CDR3 reads TGTGCCAGCAGCTTAGAAAGCGCCTACTCCTACAATGAGCAGTTCTTC. The full variable domain, in which reference TRBV7-8 and TRBJ2-1 provide the parts outside the CDR3, is GAGVSQSPRYKVAKRGQDVALRCDPISGHVSLFWYQQALGQGPEFLTYFQNEAQLDKSGLPSDRFFAERPEGSVSTLKIQRTQQEDSAVYLCASSLESAYSYNEQFFGPGTRLTVL.

The V call is TRBV3-1 (or the pseudogene TRBV3-2), the J call TRBJ1-4; 7 nucleotides align to TRBD1. Germline V lookup: CDR1 LGHDT, CDR2 YNNKEL (reference sequence). Trimming removed 4 bases from V and 5 bases from J; junction bases left unmatched: 7. The CDR3 loop spans 15 amino acids. For the CDR3, the DNA is TGTGCCAGCAGCCTCCGACAGGGTGGGAATGAAAAACTGTTTTTT. Its translation: CASSLRQGGNEKLFF.

This clone was picked up one time. The chain links TRBV3-1 (or the pseudogene TRBV3-2) to TRBJ1-2; TRBD1 is a possible D gene (5 bases). Germline V gene sequence: CDR1 LGHDT, CDR2 YNNKEL (reference sequence). This CDR3 contains 12 residues. Between the trimmed V and J ends, which lost 3 bases and 7 bases, there was a span of 9 bases. The CDR3 region has the DNA TGTGCCAGCAGCCAGACAGACGCTGGCTACACCTTC. The encoded protein is CASSQTDAGYTF.

The chain recombines TRBV5-1 with TRBJ2-7; 8 bases align to TRBD1. Germline trimming cut 4 bases from V and 2 bases from J; bases unmatched to any gene: 5. The CDR3 extends over 14 amino acids. Germline CDR1 is SGHRS and CDR2 is YFSETQ. Here the CDR3 reads CASSIGQGAYEQYV. CDR3 in DNA: TGCGCCAGCAGCATCGGACAGGGTGCCTACGAGCAGTACGTC.

This clone was detected only a few times. The chain joins TRBV10-3 to TRBJ1-2; D may be TRBD1 (5 bases). V was cut by 4 bases and J by 4 bases, with 13 bases left in between. This CDR3 has 14 residues. The V gene's germline CDR1 is ENHRY and CDR2 SYGVKD. CDR3 residues: CAISAQGSSYGYTF. For the CDR3, the DNA is TGTGCCATCAGTGCGCAGGGAAGCAGCTATGGCTACACCTTC.

The rearrangement joins TRBV11-2 to TRBJ1-3; a possible D gene is TRBD1 (6 bases). CDR1 and CDR2 (germline): SGHAT, FQNNGV. This CDR3 contains 15 residues. V was clipped by 1 base and J by 7 bases, with 14 bases between them. CDR3 sequence (DNA): TGTGCCAGCAGCTTAGGTTCGTGGCAGGGGAACACCATATATTTT. It codes for CASSLGSWQGNTIYF.

This clone was detected only once. V gene TRBV30 combines with J gene TRBJ1-5, with D possibly matching TRBD1 (5 bases). The CDR3 runs 13 residues. Trimming removed 3 bases at V and 7 bases at J, with 13 bases between. Germline V gives CDR1 GTSNPN, CDR2 SVGIG (reference sequence). The CDR3 DNA reads TGTGCCTGGAGCGGGGGGTACGACCAGCCCCAGCATTTT. This codes for CAWSGGYDQPQHF.

The chain employs TRBV5-6 and TRBJ1-2; 12 nucleotides agree with TRBD1. V shed 4 bases, J shed 8 bases, and the junction held 6 bases outside the gene matches. Germline V gene sequence: CDR1 SGHDT, CDR2 YYEEEE. This CDR3 comprises 14 residues. DNA of the CDR3: TGTGCCAGCAGCCCGGGACAGGGGGCGTCAGGCTACACCTTC. Its protein product is CASSPGQGASGYTF.

This chain joins TRBV7-3 and TRBJ2-1; 16 bases are a match to TRBD2. This CDR3 region has 19 residues. V trimming: 5 bases; J trimming: 4 bases; junction bases outside the gene matches: 11. CDR1 is SGHTA, CDR2 FQGTGA, per germline. The CDR3 coding sequence is TGTGCCAGCAGCCCAGACGCCGGGACTAGCGGGGGGGTGTACAATGAGCAGTTCTTC. Encoded protein: CASSPDAGTSGGVYNEQFF.

J is TRBJ1-5 and V is TRBV28; 7 bases fit TRBD1. V shed 7 bases and J 0 bases; nucleotides not matched to a gene: 6. CDR3 length: 15 amino acids. The germline gives CDR1 MDHEN, CDR2 SYDVKM. The CDR3 is CASNRRDSSNQPQHF. The CDR3 region has the DNA TGTGCCAGCAATCGCCGGGACAGTAGCAATCAGCCCCAGCATTTT.

This clone was picked up one time. CDR3 sequence (DNA): TGTGCCAGCACCAGGGGCGACTCTGGAAACACCATATATTTT. Translating gives CASTRGDSGNTIYF. This sequence joins TRBV5-5 and TRBJ1-3, with a weak D call TRBD1 (6 bases). Germline values: CDR1 SGHKS, CDR2 YYEKEE (reference sequence). CDR3 size: 14 residues. V lost 6 bases and J 0 bases, leaving 10 bases between the germline ends.

The chain carries TRBV25-1 and TRBJ1-2; D may be TRBD1 (5 bases). CDR1 is MGHDK and CDR2 is SYGVNS in the germline V gene. This CDR3 spans 14 amino acids. Trimming took 7 bases from V and 4 from J, leaving 16 bases between them. The CDR3 region has the DNA TGTGCCAGCACCGGAAAGGGAGGGGTCTATGGCTACACCTTC. It is translated as CASTGKGGVYGYTF.

The chain has TRBV7-9 and TRBJ1-1; D gene ambiguous. Trimming shortened V by 8 bases and J by 11 bases, and 18 bases separated the two germline ends. The CDR3 is 12 amino acids. Germline loops: CDR1 SEHNR, CDR2 FQNEAQ (reference sequence). This CDR3 is CASARTVGGAFF. CDR3 coding DNA: TGTGCCAGCGCCAGGACGGTAGGAGGGGCTTTCTTT.

This chain connects TRBV7-3 to TRBJ1-3; unclear D gene. The CDR3 spans 17 residues. CDR1 and CDR2 from the germline V gene are SGHTA and FQGTGA. The V end lost 2 bases, the J end lost 2 bases, and 16 bases lay between the germline ends. Here the CDR3 DNA reads TGTGCCAGCAGCTTACGTTCGGAGGGAGGAACTGGAAACACCATATATTTT. Encoded protein: CASSLRSEGGTGNTIYF.

Turning to this clone: One end of the junction does not line up with germline, which may come from a read error. V gene TRBV7-9 combines with J gene TRBJ2-7, with 10 bases aligning to TRBD2. Germline CDR1 SEHNR, CDR2 FQNEAQ (reference sequence). The CDR3 contains 14 residues. The CDR3 loop is CASSVAGGTYEQYF. As DNA, the CDR3 is TGTGCCAGCAGCGTAGCGGGGGGTACCTACGAGCAGTACTTC.

The chain recombines TRBV7-9 with TRBJ1-2, with a possible D match to TRBD1 (6 bases). CDR3 length: 13 amino acids. The V gene lost 1 base and the J gene lost 8 bases, with 11 bases spanning the gap. Germline V gene data show CDR1 as SEHNR and CDR2 as FQNEAQ (reference sequence). The CDR3 loop is CASSLEAGAGYTF. CDR3 nucleotides: TGTGCCAGCAGCTTAGAGGCAGGGGCCGGCTACACCTTC.

The rearrangement links TRBV12-3 or TRBV12-4 to TRBJ1-3; D is undetermined. The V end lost 10 bases, the J end lost 3 bases, and 13 bases lay between the germline ends. CDR3 length: 13 residues. The CDR3 loop is CATRQSSGNTIYF. The CDR3, as DNA: TGTGCCACTCGGCAGTCTAGTGGAAACACCATATATTTT.